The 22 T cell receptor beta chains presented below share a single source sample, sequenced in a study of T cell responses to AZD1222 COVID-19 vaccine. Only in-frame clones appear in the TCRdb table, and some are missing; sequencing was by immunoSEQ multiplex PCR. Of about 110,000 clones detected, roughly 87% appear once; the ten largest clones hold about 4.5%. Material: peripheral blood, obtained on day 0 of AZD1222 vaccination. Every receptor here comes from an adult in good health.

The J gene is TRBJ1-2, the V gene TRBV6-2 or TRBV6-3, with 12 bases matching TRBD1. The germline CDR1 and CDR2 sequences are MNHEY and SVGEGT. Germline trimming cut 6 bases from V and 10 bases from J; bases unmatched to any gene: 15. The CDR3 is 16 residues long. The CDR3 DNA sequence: TGTGCCAGCAGCCAACATAGCCCCGGGACAGGGGGCGACTACACCTTC. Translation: CASSQHSPGTGGDYTF.

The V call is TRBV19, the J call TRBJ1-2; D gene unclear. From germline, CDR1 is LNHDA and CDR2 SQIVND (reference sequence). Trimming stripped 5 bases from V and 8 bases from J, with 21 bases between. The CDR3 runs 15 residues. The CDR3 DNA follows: TGTGCCAGTAGTCCCGTGTCGACCAGGAGAGCAGGCTACACCTTC. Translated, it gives CASSPVSTRRAGYTF.

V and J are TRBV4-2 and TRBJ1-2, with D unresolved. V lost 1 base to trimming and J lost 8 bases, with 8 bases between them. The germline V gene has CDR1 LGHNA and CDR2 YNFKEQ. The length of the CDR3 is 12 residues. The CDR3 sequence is CASSQVEGGYTF. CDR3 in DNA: TGTGCCAGCAGCCAAGTAGAAGGAGGCTACACCTTC.

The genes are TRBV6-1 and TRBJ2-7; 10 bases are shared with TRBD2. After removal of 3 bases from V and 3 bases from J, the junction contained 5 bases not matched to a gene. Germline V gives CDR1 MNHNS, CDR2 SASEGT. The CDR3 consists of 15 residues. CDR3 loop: CASSDGTSVDYEQYF. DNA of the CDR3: TGTGCCAGCAGTGACGGGACTAGCGTAGACTACGAGCAGTACTTC.

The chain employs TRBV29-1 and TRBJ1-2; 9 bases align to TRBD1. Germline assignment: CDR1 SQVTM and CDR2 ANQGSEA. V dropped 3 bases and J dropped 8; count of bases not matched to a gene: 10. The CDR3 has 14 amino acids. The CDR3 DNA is TGCAGCGTTGATGATTACGAGACAGGGGGAGGCTACACCTTC. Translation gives CSVDDYETGGGYTF.

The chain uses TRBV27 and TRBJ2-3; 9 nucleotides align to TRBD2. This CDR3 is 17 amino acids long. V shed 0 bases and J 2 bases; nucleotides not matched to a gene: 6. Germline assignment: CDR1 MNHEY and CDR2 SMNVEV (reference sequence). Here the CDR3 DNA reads TGTGCCAGCAGTTTATCGCTAGCGGGGATAAACACAGATACGCAGTATTTT. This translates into CASSLSLAGINTDTQYF.

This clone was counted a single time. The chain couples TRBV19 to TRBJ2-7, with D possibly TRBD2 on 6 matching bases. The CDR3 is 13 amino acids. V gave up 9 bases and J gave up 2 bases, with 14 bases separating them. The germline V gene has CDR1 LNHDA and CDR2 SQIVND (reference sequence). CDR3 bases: TGTGCCAGGCGGGGCCAAGGGGCCTACGAGCAGTACTTC. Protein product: CARRGQGAYEQYF.

The CDR3 reads CASSPIAGSSAQYF. In DNA, the CDR3 is TGTGCCAGCAGCCCCATAGCGGGTTCATCAGCCCAGTACTTC. This chain connects TRBV7-7 to TRBJ2-5; 7 nucleotides agree with TRBD2. The CDR3 has 14 residues. Germline assignment: CDR1 SSHAT and CDR2 FNYEAQ (reference sequence). With V trimmed by 5 bases and J by 9 bases, 12 bases remained unmatched. Together with reference TRBV7-7 and TRBJ2-5, the CDR3 gives the full variable domain: GAGVSQSPRYKVTKRGQDVTLRCDPISSHATLYWYQQALGQGPEFLTYFNYEAQPDKSGLPSDRFSAERPEGSISTLTIQRTEQRDSAMYRCASSPIAGSSAQYFGPGTRLLVL.

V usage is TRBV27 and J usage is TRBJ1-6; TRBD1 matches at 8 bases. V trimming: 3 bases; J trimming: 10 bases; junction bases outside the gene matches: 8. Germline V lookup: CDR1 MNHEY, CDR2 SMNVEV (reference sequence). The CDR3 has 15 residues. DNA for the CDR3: TGTGCCAGCAGTTTCGCCGGACAGGGTAACTCACCCCTCCACTTT. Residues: CASSFAGQGNSPLHF.

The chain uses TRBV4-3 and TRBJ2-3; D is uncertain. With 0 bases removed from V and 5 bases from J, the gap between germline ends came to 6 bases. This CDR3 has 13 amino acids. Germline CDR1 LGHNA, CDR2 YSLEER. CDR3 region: CASSQDPRDTQYF. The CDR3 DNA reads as TGCGCCAGCAGCCAAGATCCCAGAGATACGCAGTATTTT.

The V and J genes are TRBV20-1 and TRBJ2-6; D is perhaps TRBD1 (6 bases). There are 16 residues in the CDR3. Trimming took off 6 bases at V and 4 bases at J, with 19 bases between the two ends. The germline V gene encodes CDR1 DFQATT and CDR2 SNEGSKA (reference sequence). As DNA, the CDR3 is TGCAGTGCGAGTACAGGGTCCCTTTTAGGGGCCAACGTCCTGACTTTC. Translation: CSASTGSLLGANVLTF.

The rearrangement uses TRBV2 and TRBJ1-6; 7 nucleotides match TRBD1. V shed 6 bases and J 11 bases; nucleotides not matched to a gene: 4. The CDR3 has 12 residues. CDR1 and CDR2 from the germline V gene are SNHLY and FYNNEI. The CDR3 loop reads CASSVQGAPLHF. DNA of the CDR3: TGTGCCAGCAGCGTTCAGGGGGCACCCCTCCACTTT.

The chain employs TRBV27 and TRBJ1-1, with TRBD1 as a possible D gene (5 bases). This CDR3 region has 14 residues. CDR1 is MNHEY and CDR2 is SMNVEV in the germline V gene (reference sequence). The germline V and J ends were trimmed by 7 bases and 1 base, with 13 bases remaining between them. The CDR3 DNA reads TGTGCCAGCAACCCGGCAGACAGGAACACTGAAGCTTTCTTT. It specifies CASNPADRNTEAFF.

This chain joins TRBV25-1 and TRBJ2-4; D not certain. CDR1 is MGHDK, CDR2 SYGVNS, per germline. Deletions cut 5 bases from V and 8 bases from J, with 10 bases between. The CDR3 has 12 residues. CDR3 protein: CASSLTEDIQYF. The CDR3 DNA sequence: TGTGCCAGCAGTTTAACCGAGGACATTCAGTACTTC.

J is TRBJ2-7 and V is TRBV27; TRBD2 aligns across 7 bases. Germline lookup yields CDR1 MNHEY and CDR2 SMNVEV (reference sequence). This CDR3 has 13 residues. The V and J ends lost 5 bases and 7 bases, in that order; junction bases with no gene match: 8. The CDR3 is CASSPPGGREQYF. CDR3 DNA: TGTGCCAGCAGTCCCCCGGGAGGACGGGAGCAGTACTTC.

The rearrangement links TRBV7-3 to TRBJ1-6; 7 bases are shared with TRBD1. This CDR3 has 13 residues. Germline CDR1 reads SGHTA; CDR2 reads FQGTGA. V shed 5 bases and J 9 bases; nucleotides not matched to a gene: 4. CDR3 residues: CASSPRQGSPLHF. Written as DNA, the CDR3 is TGTGCCAGCAGCCCGAGACAGGGTTCACCCCTCCACTTT.

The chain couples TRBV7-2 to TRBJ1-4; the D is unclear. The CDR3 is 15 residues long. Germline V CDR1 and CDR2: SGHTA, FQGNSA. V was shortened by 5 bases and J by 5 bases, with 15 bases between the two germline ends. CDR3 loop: CASSKAAERNEKLFF. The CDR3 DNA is TGTGCCAGCAGCAAGGCGGCGGAACGAAATGAAAAACTGTTTTTT.

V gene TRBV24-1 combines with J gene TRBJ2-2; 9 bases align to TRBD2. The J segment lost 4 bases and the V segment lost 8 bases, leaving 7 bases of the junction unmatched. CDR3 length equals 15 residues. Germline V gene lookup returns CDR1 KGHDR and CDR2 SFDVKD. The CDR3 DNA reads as TGTGCCACCAACGCGGGAGGGCCCTTCACCGGGGAGCTGTTTTTT. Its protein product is CATNAGGPFTGELFF.

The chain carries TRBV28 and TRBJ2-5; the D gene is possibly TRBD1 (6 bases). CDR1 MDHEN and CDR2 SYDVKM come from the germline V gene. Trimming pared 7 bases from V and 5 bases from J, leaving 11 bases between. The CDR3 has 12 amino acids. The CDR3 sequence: CASKWGPETQYF. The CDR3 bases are TGTGCCAGCAAATGGGGGCCGGAGACCCAGTACTTC.

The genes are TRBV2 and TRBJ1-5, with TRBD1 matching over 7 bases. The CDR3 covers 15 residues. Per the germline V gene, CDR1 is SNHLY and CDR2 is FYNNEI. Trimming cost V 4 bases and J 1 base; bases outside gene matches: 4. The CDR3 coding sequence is TGTGCCAGCAGTGGAGGGGGCACGAGCAATCAGCCCCAGCATTTT. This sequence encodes CASSGGGTSNQPQHF.

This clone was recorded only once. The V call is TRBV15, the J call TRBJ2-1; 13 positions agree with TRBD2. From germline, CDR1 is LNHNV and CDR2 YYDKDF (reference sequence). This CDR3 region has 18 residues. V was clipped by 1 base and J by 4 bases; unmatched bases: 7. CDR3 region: CATSRALGTSGKYNEQFF. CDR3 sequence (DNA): TGTGCCACCAGCAGAGCTCTCGGGACTAGCGGGAAATACAATGAGCAGTTCTTC.

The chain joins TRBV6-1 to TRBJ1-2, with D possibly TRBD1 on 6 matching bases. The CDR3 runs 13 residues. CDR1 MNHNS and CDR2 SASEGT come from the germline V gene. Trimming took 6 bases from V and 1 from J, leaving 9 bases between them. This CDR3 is CASSQQGNYGYTF. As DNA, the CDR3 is TGTGCCAGCAGCCAACAGGGTAACTATGGCTACACCTTC.